This T cell receptor (beta chain) was captured by sequencing in a study of OX40 agonist ivuxolimab in advanced cancers. About the full investigation: Ivuxolimab was a fully human IgG2 agonistic monoclonal antibody targeting the costimulatory receptor OX40 (CD134). Partial responses occurred in three dose-escalation patients: two with cutaneous melanoma and one with hepatocellular carcinoma. Among the approximately 50 dose-escalation patients, about 19 had hepatocellular carcinoma, approximately 15 melanoma, 9 renal cell carcinoma and 9 head and neck cancer. In the dose-escalation cohort, about four fifths of patients were male, and the mean age was 60 years with a range of roughly 20 to 79. The paper covers the monotherapy dose-escalation part of the phase I ivuxolimab trial, which included N ≈ 50 patients. The point of sequencing TCRbeta in the periphery was to test whether ivuxolimab changed TCR sequence diversity and drove clonal T-cell expansion. Intravenous ivuxolimab was administered to patients every 2 weeks at six dose levels: 0.01, 0.1, 0.3, 1.5, 3 and 10 mg/kg. Patients were allowed to have had prior anti-PD-1, anti-PD-L1 or anti-CTLA-4 therapy, and approximately 40% of the dose-escalation patients had previously received checkpoint inhibitors.

Overall study results and their limits: At doses from 0.1 to 3.0 mg/kg, clonal expansion was seen in both CD4+ and CD8+ blood T cells between baseline and week 6. Low levels of normalized T-cell clonal expansion were also seen in some nonresponding patients. Antigen specificity was not determined for the clonally expanded peripheral T cells. In the 0.1-3.0 mg/kg groups, partial responders had among the lowest normalized peripheral clonal expansion, particularly in CD8+ T cells. After ivuxolimab, expanded clones were on average more numerous among CD8+ T cells than among CD4+ T cells.

CDR1 and CDR2, looked up from the germline V gene, are SGHAT and FQNNGV. V is cut by 2 bases and J by 4 bases, and the space between the germline ends is 11 bases. Counted from cysteine to phenylalanine, this CDR3 has 14 amino acids. The CDR3 DNA has 42 bases and is translated from base 1. To sequence the TCRbeta CDR3 region, genomic DNA was isolated from the sorted cells. TCRbeta CDR3 regions were sequenced using the immunoSEQ Assay. TCRdb obtained this table from immuneACCESS and retained in-frame rearrangements with V and J assigned. These tables miss some clones; where compared with another copy, unresolved V genes account for less than half of the shortfall, and the remainder is unexplained. The sample profile shows about 55,000 clones; 70% to 85% of them were found once. 6.3% of the sample is in the top ten clones. The trial excluded patients who had a history of autoimmune disease or who were on systemic immunosuppression. Peripheral blood for TCR sequencing was collected from all dose cohorts at baseline, on cycle 4 day 1, and on cycle 7 day 1. The samples were taken from a phase I, first-in-human, multicenter, open-label dose-escalation trial of ivuxolimab. Adults with locally advanced or metastatic melanoma, renal cell, hepatocellular, or head and neck squamous cell carcinoma were enrolled in the trial. Before TCR sequencing, CD4+ T cells and CD8+ T cells from peripheral blood were sorted into separate populations.

Comment on this clone: Its cognate antigen has yet to be identified. There are no base qualities to consult, and no much larger clone falls within one base.

The chain uses TRBV11-2 and TRBJ1-2; no confident D gene assignment can be made. The source is an adult with an advanced solid tumor such as melanoma, head and neck, liver or kidney cancer. Here the sequenced sample was CD4+ or CD8+ T cells sorted from blood, taken in a trial of the OX40 agonist ivuxolimab. In nucleotides, the sequence is TGTGCCAGCAGCTTATCTCAGAGCCCCTATGGCTACACCTTC. It encodes CASSLSQSPYGYTF.